This TCR beta chain was captured by sequencing in a study of T cell responses to AZD1222 COVID-19 vaccine. Study-level results: Repertoire sampling happened only post peak T cell response. Vaccine-associated CD4 TCRs spanned spike, dominant at 160-218 and 743-854.

Assay used: immunoSEQ multiplex PCR; TCRdb lists only in-frame clones, some missing. This sample has tens of thousands of clones, with 80% to 90% found just once. V lost 3 bases and J 5 bases, leaving 19 bases between the germline ends. CDR1 is KGHSH and CDR2 is LQKENI in the germline V gene. The CDR3 consists of 16 residues. Turning to this clone: The antigen is undetermined.

The source is an adult in good health. This chain joins TRBV18 and TRBJ1-1; a weak D match, TRBD1 (5 bases). The sequencing used peripheral blood, collected on day 0 of AZD1222 vaccination. CDR3 coding DNA: TGTGCCAGCTCACCGCCAGGCGGGGGGAGAGGGACTGAAGCTTTCTTT. This translates into CASSPPGGGRGTEAFF. The full variable domain, in which reference TRBV18 and TRBJ1-1 provide the parts outside the CDR3, is NAGVMQNPRHLVRRRGQEARLRCSPMKGHSHVYWYRQLPEEGLKFMVYLQKENIIDESGMPKERFSAEFPKEGPSILRIQQVVRGDSAAYFCASSPPGGGRGTEAFFGQGTRLTVV.